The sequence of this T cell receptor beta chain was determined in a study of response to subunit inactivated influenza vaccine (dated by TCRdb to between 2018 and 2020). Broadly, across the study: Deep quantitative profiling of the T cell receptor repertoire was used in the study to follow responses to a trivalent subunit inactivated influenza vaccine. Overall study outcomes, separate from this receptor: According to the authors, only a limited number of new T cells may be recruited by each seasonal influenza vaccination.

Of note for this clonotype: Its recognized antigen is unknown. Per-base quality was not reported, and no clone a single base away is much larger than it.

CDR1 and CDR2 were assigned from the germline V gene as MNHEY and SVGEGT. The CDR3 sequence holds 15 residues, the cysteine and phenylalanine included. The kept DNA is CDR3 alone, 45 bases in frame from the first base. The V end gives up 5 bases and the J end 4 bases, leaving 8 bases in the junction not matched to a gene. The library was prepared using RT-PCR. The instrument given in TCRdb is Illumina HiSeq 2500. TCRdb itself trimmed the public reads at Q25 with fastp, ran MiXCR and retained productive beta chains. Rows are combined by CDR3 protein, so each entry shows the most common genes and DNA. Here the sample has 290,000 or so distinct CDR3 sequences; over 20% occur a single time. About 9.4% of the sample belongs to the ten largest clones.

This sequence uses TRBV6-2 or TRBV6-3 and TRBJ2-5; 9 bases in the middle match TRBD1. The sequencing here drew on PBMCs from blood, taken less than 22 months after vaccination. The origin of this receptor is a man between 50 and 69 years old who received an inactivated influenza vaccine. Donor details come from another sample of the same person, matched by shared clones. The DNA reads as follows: TGTGCCAGCAGTCCGGGACAGGGATTTTCAGAGACCCAGTACTTC. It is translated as CASSPGQGFSETQYF.